This is a list of T cell receptor beta chains from one sample in a study of shared clonotypes between healthy human individuals. Generated by immunoSEQ multiplex PCR, the TCRdb table keeps only in-frame clones and is missing some. The table has millions of clones, just under 95% seen once; the top ten hold 1% to 1.3%. The sequenced sample consisted of naive CD8+ T cells sorted from blood. These TCRs come from a man younger than 35 in good health. Both conserved end residues are part of each CDR3. A D gene is named only where the DNA matches it firmly. Only some rows state a clone size, as once, few, many or a class for expanded clones.

len	abundance	d_gene	j_gene	v_gene	CDR3nt	CDR3aa
15	NA	NA	TRBJ1-5	TRBV27	TGTGCCAGCAGTTTAGGGCAGGGGTACAATCAGCCCCAGCATTTT	CASSLGQGYNQPQHF
16	NA	NA	TRBJ1-5	TRBV21-1	TGTGCCAGCAGTTGGGACGGGACATTAGGCAATCAGCCCCAGCATTTT	CASSWDGTLGNQPQHF
15	NA	NA	TRBJ2-1	TRBV11-2	TGTGCCAGCAGCTTAGCGGGGAGCTCCTACAATGAGCAGTTCTTC	CASSLAGSSYNEQFF
15	once	NA	TRBJ1-5	TRBV5-5	TGTGCCAGCAGCTTGGTAGCTAATAGCAATCAGCCCCAGCATTTT	CASSLVANSNQPQHF
15	NA	TRBD1	TRBJ2-7	TRBV4-3	TGCGCCAGCAGCCCGCGGACAGGTAGCTCCTACGAGCAGTACTTC	CASSPRTGSSYEQYF
16	NA	NA	TRBJ2-1	TRBV7-9	TGTGCCAGCAGCCCCAGCGGACTCAGCTCCTACAATGAGCAGTTCTTC	CASSPSGLSSYNEQFF
13	NA	NA	TRBJ1-1	TRBV29-1	TGCAGCGCTGGGGGAGGGTCGGGAACTGAAGCTTTCTTT	CSAGGGSGTEAFF
14	once	NA	TRBJ1-1	TRBV6-5	TGTGCCAGCAGTAAGGCGTGGGGGAACACTGAAGCTTTCTTT	CASSKAWGNTEAFF
16	once	NA	TRBJ1-5	TRBV2	TGTGCCAGCAGTGAAGCAGGGGCAAAGGGCAATCAGCCCCAGCATTTT	CASSEAGAKGNQPQHF
15	NA	NA	TRBJ2-5	TRBV6-5	TGTGCCAGCAGTAGTTCTCTAGGCCCCCAAGAGACCCAGTACTTC	CASSSSLGPQETQYF
17	NA	NA	TRBJ1-5	TRBV6-1	TGTGCCAGCAGTGTTCAACCTCCCGAAGTGGGCAATCAGCCCCAGCATTTT	CASSVQPPEVGNQPQHF
13	NA	NA	TRBJ1-2	TRBV6-5	TGTGCCAGCAGCCCGGGGGGGACCTATGGCTACACCTTC	CASSPGGTYGYTF
15	once	NA	TRBJ1-5	TRBV19	TGTGCCAGTAGTATGGGCAGTTATAGCAATCAGCCCCAGCATTTT	CASSMGSYSNQPQHF
15	once	NA	TRBJ2-7	TRBV6-1	TGTGCCAGCAGTGAATACCCATTCGGTATGGACGAGCAGTACTTC	CASSEYPFGMDEQYF
17	NA	NA	TRBJ2-3	TRBV2	TGTGCCAGCAGTTCTAGTCCAACCTCGACCAGCACAGATACGCAGTATTTT	CASSSSPTSTSTDTQYF
15	NA	NA	TRBJ2-7	TRBV7-9	TGTGCCAGCAGCTTAACGGTGGGGGTTTCCTACGAGCAGTACTTC	CASSLTVGVSYEQYF
15	NA	NA	TRBJ2-3	TRBV15	TGTGCCACCAGCAGAGAGGGACTGAGCACAGATACGCAGTATTTT	CATSREGLSTDTQYF
16	once	TRBD1	TRBJ2-5	TRBV7-9	TGTGCCAGCACCCCTGAGAGGGACAGGCCTCAAGAGACCCAGTACTTC	CASTPERDRPQETQYF
15	NA	NA	TRBJ2-7	TRBV2	TGTGCCAGCAGTGAGGGGGGCGGGAGTAGGTACGAGCAGTACTTC	CASSEGGGSRYEQYF
14	NA	TRBD1	TRBJ1-1	TRBV4-2	TGTGCCAGCAGCCAAGAAAGGACAGGGACTGAAGCTTTCTTT	CASSQERTGTEAFF
12	NA	NA	TRBJ2-2	TRBV11-3	TGTGCCAGCAGCTTCGGAGCCGGGGAGCTGTTTTTT	CASSFGAGELFF
14	once	NA	TRBJ1-2	TRBV28	TGTGCCAGCAGTGACGGGGTGCCTAACTATGGCTACACCTTC	CASSDGVPNYGYTF
16	NA	TRBD1	TRBJ2-7	TRBV29-1	TGCAGCGTTGATTCTCAAACCGGGACAGGGGGGTACGAGCAGTACTTC	CSVDSQTGTGGYEQYF
12	NA	NA	TRBJ2-5	TRBV7-9	TGTGCCACCAGGACTGTACGGGAGACCCAGTACTTC	CATRTVRETQYF
15	NA	NA	TRBJ1-1	TRBV27	TGTGCCAGCAGTTTCTCAATGGGGACGGCCACTGAAGCTTTCTTT	CASSFSMGTATEAFF
13	NA	NA	TRBJ2-3	TRBV27	TGTGCCAGCAGTCCCCTTATCCCAGATACGCAGTATTTT	CASSPLIPDTQYF
15	NA	NA	TRBJ2-7	TRBV18	TGTGCCAGCTCACCAACCGGCGGGGAGACCTACGAGCAGTACTTC	CASSPTGGETYEQYF
13	NA	NA	TRBJ1-1	TRBV9	TGTGCCAGCAGCGTAGATGGCCACCTTGAAGCTTTCTTT	CASSVDGHLEAFF
18	NA	TRBD2	TRBJ2-3	TRBV7-6	TGTGCCAGCAGCTACGGACTAGCGGGGGGGCCCAGCACAGATACGCAGTATTTT	CASSYGLAGGPSTDTQYF
16	NA	TRBD2	TRBJ2-3	TRBV7-2	TGTGCCAGCAGCTCGCAAAGGACTAGCGGGGCAGATACGCAGTATTTT	CASSSQRTSGADTQYF
12	NA	NA	TRBJ2-1	TRBV5-1	TGCGCCAGCAGCTTTTCGGGGACTGAGCAGTTCTTC	CASSFSGTEQFF
14	NA	NA	TRBJ1-6	TRBV11-2	TGTGCCAGCAGCCCGGACAGTTATAATTCACCCCTCCACTTT	CASSPDSYNSPLHF
18	NA	TRBD1	TRBJ1-1	TRBV7-6	TGTGCCAGCAGCTTAGGGCCGGGACAGGGAATGGCGAACACTGAAGCTTTCTTT	CASSLGPGQGMANTEAFF
15	few	NA	TRBJ2-7	TRBV6-1	TGTGCCAGCAGTGAAAGGTCGGGGTGGACCTACGAGCAGTACTTC	CASSERSGWTYEQYF
14	NA	NA	TRBJ2-2	TRBV5-1	TGCGCGGCAGCTGACGATCCTCGGACCGGGGAGCTGTTTTTT	CAAADDPRTGELFF
17	NA	TRBD2	TRBJ2-1	TRBV5-1	TGCGCCAGCAGAAAAACGACTAGCGGGGGGCGATACAATGAGCAGTTCTTC	CASRKTTSGGRYNEQFF
11	NA	NA	TRBJ2-1	TRBV2	TGTGCCAGCAGTGAAACGGATGAGCAGTTCTTC	CASSETDEQFF
17	NA	TRBD2	TRBJ2-7	TRBV4-3	TGCGCCAGCAGCCAAGTTGCGGGACTAGCGGAGTCCTACGAGCAGTACTTC	CASSQVAGLAESYEQYF
15	NA	NA	TRBJ1-2	TRBV5-5	TGTGCCAGCAGCCCTGAAGGACAGATCAACTATGGCTACACCTTC	CASSPEGQINYGYTF
12	NA	NA	TRBJ1-1	TRBV6-5	TGTGCCAGCAGCCCTCCGGGGCCTGAAGCTTTCTTT	CASSPPGPEAFF
14	NA	TRBD1	TRBJ1-1	TRBV27	TGTGCCAGCAGCCTGACAGGGTCCGTCTCTGAAGCTTTCTTT	CASSLTGSVSEAFF
11	NA	NA	TRBJ1-1	TRBV2	TGTGCCAGCAGCGGACGGCCCGAATCTTTCTTT	CASSGRPESFF
15	NA	NA	TRBJ2-5	TRBV19	TGTGCCAGTAGTAGGACGGGACACATCCAAGAGACCCAGTACTTC	CASSRTGHIQETQYF
14	NA	NA	TRBJ2-7	TRBV28	TGTGCCAGCACCCTGACAGGGAGGGGATACGAGCAGTACTTC	CASTLTGRGYEQYF
14	NA	NA	TRBJ2-7	TRBV28	TGTGCCAGCAGTCCCGGGACGGAAGGCTACGAGCAGTACTTC	CASSPGTEGYEQYF
17	once	TRBD1	TRBJ2-1	TRBV7-8	TGTGCCAGCAGCTTACGCCAGGGGGAAACCCAGGCCCATGAGCAGTTCTTC	CASSLRQGETQAHEQFF
16	NA	NA	TRBJ2-1	TRBV7-9	TGTGCCAGCAGCTTCGTCGAAAGGAAACAATACAATGAGCAGTTCTTC	CASSFVERKQYNEQFF
14	NA	TRBD1	TRBJ1-1	TRBV6-5	TGTGCCAGCAGACCAGGGACAGGGAACACTGAAGCTTTCTTT	CASRPGTGNTEAFF
17	NA	TRBD1	TRBJ2-2	TRBV7-6	TGTGCCAGCAGCTTAGAGGTCGCAGGGGGCAATACCGGGGAGCTGTTTTTT	CASSLEVAGGNTGELFF
16	NA	NA	TRBJ1-4	TRBV6-5	TGTGCCAGCAGTTACCTCCCCCAGCTTGCTAATGAAAAACTGTTTTTT	CASSYLPQLANEKLFF
15	NA	NA	TRBJ2-1	TRBV7-3	TGTGCCAGCAGCCACCGGCGGGGTAGCTACAATGAGCAGTTCTTC	CASSHRRGSYNEQFF
16	NA	TRBD1	TRBJ1-4	TRBV7-9	TGTGCCAGCAGCGCAGTCGCGACAGGGCCTAATGAAAAACTGTTTTTT	CASSAVATGPNEKLFF
15	NA	NA	TRBJ2-6	TRBV27	TGTGCCAGCACTTCTAGGGTGCCTGGGGCCAACGTCCTGACTTTC	CASTSRVPGANVLTF
12	NA	TRBD2	TRBJ2-1	TRBV30	TGTGCCGCGGGGGGGGACTACAATGAGCAGTTCTTC	CAAGGDYNEQFF